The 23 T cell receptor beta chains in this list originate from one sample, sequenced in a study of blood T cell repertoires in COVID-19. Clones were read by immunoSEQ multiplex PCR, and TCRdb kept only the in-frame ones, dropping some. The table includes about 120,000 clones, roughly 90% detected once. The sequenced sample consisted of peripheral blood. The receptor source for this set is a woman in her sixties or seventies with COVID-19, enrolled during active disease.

The CDR3 protein is CASSLVSGVISDGYTF. CDR3 sequence (DNA): TGCGCCAGCAGCTTGGTATCAGGGGTGATTTCGGATGGCTACACCTTC. The chain combines TRBV5-1 with TRBJ1-2; TRBD1 might be the D (6 bases). The CDR3 contains 16 residues. CDR1 and CDR2 from the germline V gene are SGHRS and YFSETQ. The V and J ends lost 0 bases and 6 bases respectively, with 18 bases between them.

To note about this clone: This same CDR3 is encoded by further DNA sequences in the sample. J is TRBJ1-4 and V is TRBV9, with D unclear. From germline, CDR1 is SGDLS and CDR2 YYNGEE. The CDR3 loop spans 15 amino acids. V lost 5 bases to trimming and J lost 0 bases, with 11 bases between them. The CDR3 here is CASSPRLATNEKLFF. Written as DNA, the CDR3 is TGTGCCAGCAGTCCGAGACTCGCAACTAATGAAAAACTGTTTTTT.

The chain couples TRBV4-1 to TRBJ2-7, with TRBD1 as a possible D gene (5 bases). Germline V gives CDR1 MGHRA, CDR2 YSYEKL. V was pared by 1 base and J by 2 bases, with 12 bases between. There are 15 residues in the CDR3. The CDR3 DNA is TGCGCCAGCAGCCAAGTATTGACAGAGGCCTACGAGCAGTACTTC. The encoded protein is CASSQVLTEAYEQYF.

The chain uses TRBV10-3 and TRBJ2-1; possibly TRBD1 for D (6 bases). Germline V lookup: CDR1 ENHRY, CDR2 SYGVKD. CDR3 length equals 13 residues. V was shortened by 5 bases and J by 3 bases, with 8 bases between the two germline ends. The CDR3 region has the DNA TGTGCCATCAGTTTAGGGGGCTACAATGAGCAGTTCTTC. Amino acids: CAISLGGYNEQFF.

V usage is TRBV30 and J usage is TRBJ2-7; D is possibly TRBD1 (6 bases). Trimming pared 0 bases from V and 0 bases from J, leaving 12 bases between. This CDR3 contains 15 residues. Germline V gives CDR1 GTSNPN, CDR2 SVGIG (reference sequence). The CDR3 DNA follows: TGTGCCTGGAGTGTAAGAAGGGGGTTCTCCTACGAGCAGTACTTC. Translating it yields CAWSVRRGFSYEQYF. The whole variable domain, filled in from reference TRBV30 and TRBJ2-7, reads SQTIHQWPATLVQPVGSPLSLECTVEGTSNPNLYWYRQAAGRGLQLLFYSVGIGQISSEVPQNLSASRPQDRQFILSSKKLLLSDSGFYLCAWSVRRGFSYEQYFGPGTRLTVT.

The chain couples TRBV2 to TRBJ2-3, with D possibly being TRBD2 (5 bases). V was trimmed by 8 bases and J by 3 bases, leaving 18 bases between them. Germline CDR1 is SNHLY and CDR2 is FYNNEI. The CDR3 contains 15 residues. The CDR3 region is CASSRAGGETDTQYF. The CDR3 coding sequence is TGTGCCAGCTCCCGGGCGGGCGGTGAGACAGATACGCAGTATTTT.

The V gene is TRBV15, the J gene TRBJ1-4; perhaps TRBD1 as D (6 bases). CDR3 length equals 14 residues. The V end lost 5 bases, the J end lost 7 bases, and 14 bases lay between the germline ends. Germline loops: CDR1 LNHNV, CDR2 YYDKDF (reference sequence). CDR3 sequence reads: CATSVGGRGEKLFF. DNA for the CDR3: TGTGCCACCAGCGTAGGGGGAAGGGGTGAAAAACTGTTTTTT.

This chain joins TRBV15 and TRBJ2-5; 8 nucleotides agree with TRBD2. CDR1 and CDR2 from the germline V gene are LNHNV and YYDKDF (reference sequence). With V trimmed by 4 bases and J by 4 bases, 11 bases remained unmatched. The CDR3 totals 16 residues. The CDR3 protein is CATSIDRYAGGETQYF. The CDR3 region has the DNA TGTGCCACCAGCATCGATAGGTACGCGGGGGGAGAGACCCAGTACTTC.

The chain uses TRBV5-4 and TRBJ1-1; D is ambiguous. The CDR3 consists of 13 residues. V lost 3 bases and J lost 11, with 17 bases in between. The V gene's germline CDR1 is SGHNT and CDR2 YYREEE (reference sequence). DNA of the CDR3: TGTGCCAGCAGCTCCGTTCGGGGATTCGGGGCTTTCTTT. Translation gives CASSSVRGFGAFF.

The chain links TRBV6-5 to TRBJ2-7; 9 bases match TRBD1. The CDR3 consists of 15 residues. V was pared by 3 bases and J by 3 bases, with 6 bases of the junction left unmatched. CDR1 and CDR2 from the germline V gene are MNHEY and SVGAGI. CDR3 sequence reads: CASSYGTGNYYEQYF. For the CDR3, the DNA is TGTGCCAGCAGTTATGGGACAGGGAATTACTACGAGCAGTACTTC.

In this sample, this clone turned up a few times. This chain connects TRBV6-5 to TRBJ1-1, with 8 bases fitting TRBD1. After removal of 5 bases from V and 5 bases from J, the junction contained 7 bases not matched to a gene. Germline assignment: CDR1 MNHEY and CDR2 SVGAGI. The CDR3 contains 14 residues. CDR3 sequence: CASSPTGVRTEAFF. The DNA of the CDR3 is TGTGCCAGCAGTCCGACAGGGGTGCGGACTGAAGCTTTCTTT.

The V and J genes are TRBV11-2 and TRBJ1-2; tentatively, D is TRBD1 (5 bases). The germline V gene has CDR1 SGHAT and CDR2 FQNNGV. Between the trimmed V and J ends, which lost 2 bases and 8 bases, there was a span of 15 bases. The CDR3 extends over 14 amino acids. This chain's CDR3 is CASSLTGASRGYTF. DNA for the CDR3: TGTGCCAGCAGCTTAACAGGAGCCTCGCGGGGCTACACCTTC. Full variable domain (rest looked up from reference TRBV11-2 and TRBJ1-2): EAGVAQSPRYKIIEKRQSVAFWCNPISGHATLYWYQQILGQGPKLLIQFQNNGVVDDSQLPKDRFSAERLKGVDSTLKIQPAKLEDSAVYLCASSLTGASRGYTFGSGTRLTVV.

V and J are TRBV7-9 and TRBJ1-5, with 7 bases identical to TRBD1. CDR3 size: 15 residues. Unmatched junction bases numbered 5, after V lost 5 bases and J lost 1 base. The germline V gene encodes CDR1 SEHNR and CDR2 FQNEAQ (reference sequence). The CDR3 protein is CASSTTTGSNQPQHF. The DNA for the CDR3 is TGTGCCAGCAGCACGACGACAGGGAGCAATCAGCCCCAGCATTTT.

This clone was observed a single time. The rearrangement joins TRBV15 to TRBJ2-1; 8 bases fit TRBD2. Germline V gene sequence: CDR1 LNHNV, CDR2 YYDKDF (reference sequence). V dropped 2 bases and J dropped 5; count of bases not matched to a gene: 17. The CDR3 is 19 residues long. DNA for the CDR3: TGTGCCACCAGCAGAACTACCCTGCTCGGGGGGGCACCAAACAATGAGCAGTTCTTC. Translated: CATSRTTLLGGAPNNEQFF.

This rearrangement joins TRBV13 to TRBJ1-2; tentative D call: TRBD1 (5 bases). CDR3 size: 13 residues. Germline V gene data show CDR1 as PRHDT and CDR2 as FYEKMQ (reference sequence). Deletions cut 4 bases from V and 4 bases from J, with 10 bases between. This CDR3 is CASSSKGFYGYTF. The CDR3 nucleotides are TGTGCCAGCAGCTCAAAGGGGTTCTATGGCTACACCTTC.

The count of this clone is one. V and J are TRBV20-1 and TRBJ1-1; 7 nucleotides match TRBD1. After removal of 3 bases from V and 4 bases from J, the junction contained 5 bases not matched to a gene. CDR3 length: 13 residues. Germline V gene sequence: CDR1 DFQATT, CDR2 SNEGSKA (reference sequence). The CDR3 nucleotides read TGCAGTGCTAGTAGGCAGGGGGGCACTGAAGCTTTCTTT. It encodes CSASRQGGTEAFF.

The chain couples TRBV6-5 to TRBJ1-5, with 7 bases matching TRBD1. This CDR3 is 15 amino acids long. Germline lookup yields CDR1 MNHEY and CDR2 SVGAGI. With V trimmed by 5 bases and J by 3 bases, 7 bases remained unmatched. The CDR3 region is CASSHNRGPNQPQHF. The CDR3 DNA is TGTGCCAGCAGTCATAACAGGGGACCCAATCAGCCCCAGCATTTT.

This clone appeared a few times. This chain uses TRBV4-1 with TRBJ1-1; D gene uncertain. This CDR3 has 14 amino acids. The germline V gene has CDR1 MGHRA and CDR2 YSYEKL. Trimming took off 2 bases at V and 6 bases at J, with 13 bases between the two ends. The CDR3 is CASSQNEGRAEAFF. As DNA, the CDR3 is TGCGCCAGCAGCCAAAATGAGGGAAGGGCTGAAGCTTTCTTT.

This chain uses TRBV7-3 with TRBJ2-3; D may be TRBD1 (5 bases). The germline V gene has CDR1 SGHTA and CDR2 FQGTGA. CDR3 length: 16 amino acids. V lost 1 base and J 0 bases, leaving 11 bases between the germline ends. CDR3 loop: CASSLRGGPSTDTQYF. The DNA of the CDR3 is TGTGCCAGCAGCTTAAGGGGCGGACCTAGCACAGATACGCAGTATTTT.

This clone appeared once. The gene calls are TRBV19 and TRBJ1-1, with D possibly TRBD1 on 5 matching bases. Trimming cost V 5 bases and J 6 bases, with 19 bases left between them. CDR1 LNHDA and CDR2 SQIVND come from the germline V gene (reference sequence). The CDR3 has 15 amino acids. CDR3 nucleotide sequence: TGTGCCAGTAGTTCTGGGACCGGGACGGGGGCTGAAGCTTTCTTT. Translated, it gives CASSSGTGTGAEAFF.

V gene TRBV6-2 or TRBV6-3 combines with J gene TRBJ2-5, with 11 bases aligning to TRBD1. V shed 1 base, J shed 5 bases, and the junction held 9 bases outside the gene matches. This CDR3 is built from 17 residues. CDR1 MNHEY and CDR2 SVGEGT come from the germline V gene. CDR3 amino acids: CASSYFRSDRGQETQYF. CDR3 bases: TGTGCCAGCAGTTACTTCCGCTCGGACAGGGGGCAGGAGACCCAGTACTTC.

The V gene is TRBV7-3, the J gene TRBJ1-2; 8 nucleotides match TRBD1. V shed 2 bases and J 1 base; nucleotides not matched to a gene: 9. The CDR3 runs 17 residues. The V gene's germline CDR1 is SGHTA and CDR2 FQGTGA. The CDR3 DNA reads TGTGCCAGCAGCTTACTTGGCAGGGGGCCAGATAACTATGGCTACACCTTC. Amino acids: CASSLLGRGPDNYGYTF.

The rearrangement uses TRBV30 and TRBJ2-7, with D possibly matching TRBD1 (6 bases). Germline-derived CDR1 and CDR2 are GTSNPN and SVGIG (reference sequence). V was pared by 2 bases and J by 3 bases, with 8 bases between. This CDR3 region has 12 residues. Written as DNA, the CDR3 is TGTGCCTGGAGTATAGGGGGCTACGAGCAGTACTTC. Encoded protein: CAWSIGGYEQYF.